The 6 T cell receptor beta chains below were found in one sample sequenced in a study of T cell changes during pregnancy in multiple sclerosis. Generated by immunoSEQ multiplex PCR, the TCRdb table keeps only in-frame clones and is missing some. The data show some 30,000 clones, 70% to 90% seen once. The sample was CD8+ T cells from peripheral blood mononuclear cells, taken in the third trimester of pregnancy. The receptors stem from a female donor with multiple sclerosis, enrolled in a pregnancy study.

The J gene is TRBJ1-5, the V gene TRBV5-1; 7 bases fit TRBD1. The CDR3 length is 18 residues. V gave up 3 bases and J gave up 0 bases; unmatched junction bases: 12. Germline V gene lookup returns CDR1 SGHRS and CDR2 YFSETQ. The CDR3 DNA is TGCGCCAGCAGCTCAAGAGACAGGGTCAATAATAGCAATCAGCCCCAGCATTTT. Amino acids: CASSSRDRVNNSNQPQHF.

The chain uses TRBV9 and TRBJ2-1, with TRBD1 identical over 10 bases. Germline lookup yields CDR1 SGDLS and CDR2 YYNGEE. The CDR3 has 15 amino acids. V shed 0 bases and J 4 bases; nucleotides not matched to a gene: 1. In nucleotides, the CDR3 is TGTGCCAGCAGCGTAGGGGACAGGGGATACAATGAGCAGTTCTTC. Its translation is CASSVGDRGYNEQFF.

This rearrangement joins TRBV9 to TRBJ2-3; 8 nucleotides line up with TRBD2. The junction had 11 bases not matched to a gene; V was cut back by 0 bases and J by 2 bases. The V gene's germline CDR1 is SGDLS and CDR2 YYNGEE. The CDR3 has 18 amino acids. CDR3 in amino acids: CASSVVGTLRGATDTQYF. The CDR3 DNA reads TGTGCCAGCAGCGTAGTCGGGACTTTGCGGGGGGCCACAGATACGCAGTATTTT.

To note about this clone: Sequence at one end of the junction differs from germline and may be a read error. The chain carries TRBV9 and TRBJ2-1; TRBD2 agrees at 8 bases. CDR1 is SGDLS, CDR2 YYNGEE, per germline. This CDR3 is built from 11 residues. The CDR3 DNA sequence: TGCGCGACGGGGGGGCACAATGAGCAGTTCTTC. Translated: CATGGHNEQFF. Variable domain in full (rest from reference TRBV9 and TRBJ2-1): DSGVTQTPKHLITATGQRVTLRCSPRSGDLSVYWYQQSLDQGLQFLIQYYNGEERAKGNILERFSAQQFPDLHSELNLSSLELGDSALYFCATGGHNEQFFGPGTRLTVL.

CDR3 sequence: CASSDPGQGPYEQYF. The DNA for the CDR3 is TGCGCCAGCAGTGACCCGGGACAGGGCCCTTACGAGCAGTACTTC. This sequence joins TRBV10-2 and TRBJ2-7; 9 positions agree with TRBD1. From germline, CDR1 is WSHSY and CDR2 SAAADI. V lost 3 bases to trimming and J lost 4 bases; unmatched junction nucleotides: 7. This CDR3 contains 15 residues.

The chain couples TRBV27 to TRBJ1-1; tentatively, D is TRBD1 (5 bases). The CDR3 is 13 amino acids. CDR1 is MNHEY and CDR2 is SMNVEV in the germline V gene (reference sequence). Between the trimmed V and J ends, which lost 2 bases and 5 bases, there was a span of 9 bases. The CDR3 loop reads CASSLGGGTEAFF. The CDR3 region has the DNA TGTGCCAGCAGTTTAGGGGGGGGGACTGAAGCTTTCTTT.